This TCR beta chain originates from a study of blood T cell repertoires in COVID-19. Turning to the study itself: Some COVID-19 samples were acute and others convalescent; all came from the United States, Italy and Spain. The analysed material was cDNA or gDNA that came from T cells, B-cell-depleted T cells, or PBMCs.

Methods used by the authors: Nucleated cell number was recorded as an estimate derived from reference gene primer amplification. Here immunoSEQ multiplex PCR was the method, and the copy in TCRdb shows in-frame clones only, minus some. V and J calls plus clone size are reproduced from that table; the DNA served to infer D and trimming. In the table there are about 240,000 clones, roughly nine tenths of which are singletons. The CDR3 totals 14 residues. Trimming removed 0 bases from V and 10 bases from J, with 10 bases in between. Germline assignment: CDR1 LGHNA and CDR2 YSLEER. The genes are TRBV4-3 and TRBJ1-6; D gene unclear. The receptor comes from a man aged 55 to 70 with acute or convalescent COVID-19. The sequenced material came from peripheral blood. CDR3 protein: CASSQDQEGSPLHF. The CDR3 DNA follows: TGCGCCAGCAGCCAAGATCAGGAAGGCTCACCCCTCCACTTT.